Following are 32 T cell receptor beta chains from one sample sequenced in a study of CD8 T cells in ankylosing spondylitis. TCRdb ran MiXCR on the 5' RACE reads and lists one entry per CDR3 protein. Of under 200,000 distinct CDR3 sequences listed, 11% are singletons. Sequences were obtained from blood, either unsorted or a sorted T cell fraction (not recorded which). Every receptor here comes from a male donor with ankylosing spondylitis or in good health (not recorded which).

The sample holds many counts of this clonotype. The CDR3 sequence is CASSLGASPSTDTQYF. As DNA, the CDR3 is TGCGCCAGCAGCTTGGGGGCTTCTCCTAGCACAGATACGCAGTATTTT. V and J are TRBV5-1 and TRBJ2-3; no clear D gene. V lost 0 bases and J 0 bases, leaving 11 bases between the germline ends. Germline CDR1 is SGHRS and CDR2 is YFSETQ. The CDR3 is 16 amino acids.

Many counts were recorded for this clonotype. The rearrangement joins TRBV28 to TRBJ2-1; 8 nucleotides match TRBD1. The CDR3 covers 16 residues. After removal of 5 bases from V and 3 bases from J, the junction contained 9 bases not matched to a gene. Germline V gene sequence: CDR1 MDHEN, CDR2 SYDVKM. The CDR3 DNA follows: TGTGCCAGCAGTCCGGAGGGGACAGGCATCTACAATGAGCAGTTCTTC. Translating it yields CASSPEGTGIYNEQFF. The full variable domain, with the rest looked up from reference TRBV28 and TRBJ2-1, is DVKVTQSSRYLVKRTGEKVFLECVQDMDHENMFWYRQDPGLGLRLIYFSYDVKMKEKGDIPEGYSVSREKKERFSLILESASTNQTSMYLCASSPEGTGIYNEQFFGPGTRLTVL.

This clonotype was observed at least ten times. This chain uses TRBV5-1 with TRBJ2-3; 12 nucleotides align to TRBD2. This CDR3 is 17 amino acids long. J gave up 0 bases and V 1 base, and 3 bases lay outside the gene matches. CDR1 and CDR2 from the germline V gene are SGHRS and YFSETQ. The CDR3 loop reads CASSLTSGGRSTDTQYF. The CDR3 bases are TGCGCCAGCAGCTTGACTAGCGGGGGGCGAAGCACAGATACGCAGTATTTT. The full variable domain, completed using reference TRBV5-1 and TRBJ2-3, is KAGVTQTPRYLIKTRGQQVTLSCSPISGHRSVSWYQQTPGQGLQFLFEYFSETQRNKGNFPGRFSGRQFSNSRSEMNVSTLELGDSALYLCASSLTSGGRSTDTQYFGPGTRLTVL.

Many counts were recorded for this clonotype. The chain links TRBV29-1 to TRBJ2-5; D might be TRBD1 (6 bases). With 4 bases removed from V and 3 bases from J, the gap between germline ends came to 15 bases. The CDR3 totals 14 residues. Per germline, CDR1 SQVTM and CDR2 ANQGSEA. CDR3 bases: TGCAGCGTTGGACCAGGACAGACGAAAGAGACCCAGTACTTC. As protein: CSVGPGQTKETQYF.

The rearrangement links TRBV5-1 to TRBJ2-2; maybe TRBD1 (5 bases). This CDR3 region has 15 residues. CDR1 and CDR2 (germline): SGHRS, YFSETQ. V lost 0 bases and J 7 bases, leaving 13 bases between the germline ends. The CDR3 coding sequence is TGCGCCAGCAGCTTGGTCCAGGGTTCGAGCGGGGAGCTGTTTTTT. It yields the protein CASSLVQGSSGELFF.

This clonotype was counted at least ten times. The V and J genes are TRBV12-3 or TRBV12-4 and TRBJ1-1; 8 nucleotides align to TRBD1. J was trimmed by 1 base and V by 8 bases; bases with no gene match: 12. There are 16 residues in the CDR3. CDR3 DNA: TGTGCCAGCCTTAGCGGAGGGACAGGCGGGAACACTGAAGCTTTCTTT. This codes for CASLSGGTGGNTEAFF.

This clonotype was detected ten times or more. The V gene is TRBV27, the J gene TRBJ1-6, with 10 bases that match TRBD1. V lost 4 bases and J lost 6; bases outside the gene matches: 6. The CDR3 has 16 residues. Germline CDR1 reads MNHEY; CDR2 reads SMNVEV (reference sequence). CDR3 sequence: CASSSPRTGGNSPLHF. DNA of the CDR3: TGTGCCAGCAGTTCTCCACGGACAGGGGGTAATTCACCCCTCCACTTT.

Ten or more counts support this clonotype. This chain joins TRBV7-8 and TRBJ2-7; 8 nucleotides line up with TRBD2. The CDR3 is 15 amino acids. Per germline, CDR1 SGHVS and CDR2 FQNEAQ. V shed 3 bases and J 7 bases; nucleotides not matched to a gene: 11. The CDR3 is CASSFGSGTREEQYF. The CDR3 region has the DNA TGTGCCAGCAGCTTTGGATCCGGGACTAGGGAAGAGCAGTACTTC. Full variable domain (missing parts from reference TRBV7-8 and TRBJ2-7): GAGVSQSPRYKVAKRGQDVALRCDPISGHVSLFWYQQALGQGPEFLTYFQNEAQLDKSGLPSDRFFAERPEGSVSTLKIQRTQQEDSAVYLCASSFGSGTREEQYFGPGTRLTVT.

This clonotype was recorded at least ten times. The V gene is TRBV20-1, the J gene TRBJ1-5; perhaps TRBD1 as D (5 bases). Trimming took 5 bases from V and 1 from J, leaving 15 bases between them. This CDR3 region has 15 residues. CDR1 is DFQATT and CDR2 is SNEGSKA in the germline V gene (reference sequence). The CDR3 DNA follows: TGCAGTGCTGTAGCCCAGGGCGGCAGCAATCAGCCCCAGCATTTT. It is translated as CSAVAQGGSNQPQHF.

This clonotype was recorded at least ten times. The chain joins TRBV7-8 to TRBJ1-5; D is ambiguous. Germline CDR1 is SGHVS and CDR2 is FQNEAQ. V was cut by 0 bases and J by 9 bases, with 9 bases left in between. CDR3 length: 13 residues. In nucleotides, the CDR3 is TGTGCCAGCAGCTTAGCGGTCCAGTCGCCCCAGCATTTT. It yields the protein CASSLAVQSPQHF.

This clonotype appeared many times. The chain recombines TRBV10-3 with TRBJ1-1, with D unclear. V dropped 6 bases and J dropped 3 bases, with 11 bases sitting between them. Germline V gene data show CDR1 as ENHRY and CDR2 as SYGVKD. This CDR3 has 13 amino acids. CDR3 DNA: TGTGCCATCAGCGATACCCCGGACACTGAAGCTTTCTTT. Translation: CAISDTPDTEAFF.

This clonotype was seen many times. V is TRBV5-1 and J is TRBJ2-7; 14 positions agree with TRBD2. Germline lookup yields CDR1 SGHRS and CDR2 YFSETQ. The CDR3 spans 16 residues. Trimming at V came to 2 bases and at J to 6 bases, leaving 7 bases not matched to a gene. CDR3 region: CASSFAGTSGGGEQYF. Written as DNA, the CDR3 is TGCGCCAGCAGCTTCGCAGGGACTAGCGGGGGAGGCGAGCAGTACTTC. The full variable domain, rest sourced from reference TRBV5-1 and TRBJ2-7, is KAGVTQTPRYLIKTRGQQVTLSCSPISGHRSVSWYQQTPGQGLQFLFEYFSETQRNKGNFPGRFSGRQFSNSRSEMNVSTLELGDSALYLCASSFAGTSGGGEQYFGPGTRLTVT.

At least ten counts were recorded for this clonotype. The germline gene is not matched at one end of the junction; a read error may be the cause. The V and J genes are TRBV5-1 and TRBJ2-3; 9 bases fit TRBD2. The CDR3 contains 14 residues. The germline CDR1 and CDR2 sequences are SGHRS and YFSETQ. CDR3 nucleotide sequence: TGCGCCAGCAGACCCGGGACTAGCAAAGATACGCAGTATTTT. This codes for CASRPGTSKDTQYF.

Only a few counts were recorded for this clonotype. This chain links TRBV25-1 with TRBJ2-6, with D possibly TRBD2 on 5 matching bases. From germline, CDR1 is MGHDK and CDR2 SYGVNS. V shed 1 base and J shed 4 bases, with 5 bases lying between them. The CDR3 sequence is 14 residues long. CDR3 DNA sequence: TGTGCCAGCAGTGAATCGGGGGGGGCCAACGTCCTGACTTTC. Its translation is CASSESGGANVLTF.

This sequence joins TRBV6-5 and TRBJ2-5; D is unclear. The CDR3 has 14 residues. V was shortened by 0 bases and J by 5 bases, with 10 bases between the two germline ends. Germline CDR1 reads MNHEY; CDR2 reads SVGAGI. The DNA for the CDR3 is TGTGCCAGCAGTTACTCCCAGGTCGAGGAGACCCAGTACTTC. It yields the protein CASSYSQVEETQYF.

There are many counts of this clonotype. The CDR3 protein is CASRVGGGGTEAFF. The CDR3, as DNA: TGTGCCAGCAGGGTAGGGGGGGGTGGCACTGAAGCTTTCTTT. The gene calls are TRBV12-3 or TRBV12-4 and TRBJ1-1; D perhaps matches TRBD1 (6 bases). V lost 6 bases, J lost 4 bases, and 15 bases lay in between. CDR3 length: 14 amino acids.

This clonotype was observed many times. This chain joins TRBV25-1 and TRBJ2-7; 13 positions agree with TRBD2. V trimming: 4 bases; J trimming: 6 bases; junction bases outside the gene matches: 12. Looked up from germline, CDR1 is MGHDK and CDR2 is SYGVNS. CDR3 length: 17 residues. The CDR3 loop reads CASSGGGLAGKFFEQYF. CDR3 nucleotides: TGTGCCAGCAGTGGGGGGGGACTAGCGGGAAAGTTTTTCGAGCAGTACTTC.

In its sample, this clonotype was seen a few times. The chain uses TRBV18 and TRBJ2-7; D possibly corresponds to TRBD1 (6 bases). Trimming left V 0 bases short and J 3 bases short, with 15 bases between. This CDR3 spans 16 amino acids. Per the germline V gene, CDR1 is KGHSH and CDR2 is LQKENI. Here the CDR3 DNA reads TGTGCCAGCTCACCACCGGCGACAGGAAAGATCTACGAGCAGTACTTC. This translates into CASSPPATGKIYEQYF.

This clonotype was recorded at least ten times. The V gene is TRBV5-5, the J gene TRBJ2-1; D tentatively reads TRBD1 or TRBD2 (6 bases each). The CDR3 runs 14 residues. Trimming removed 4 bases at V and 3 bases at J, with 11 bases between. Looked up from germline, CDR1 is SGHKS and CDR2 is YYEKEE (reference sequence). CDR3 loop: CASSVKGGYNEQFF. The CDR3 DNA sequence: TGTGCCAGCAGCGTGAAGGGGGGCTACAATGAGCAGTTCTTC.

This clonotype was found many times. The V gene is TRBV10-3, the J gene TRBJ2-3; tentative D call: TRBD1 (7 bases). This CDR3 has 16 amino acids. Germline CDR1 reads ENHRY; CDR2 reads SYGVKD. The V gene lost 0 bases and the J gene lost 5 bases, with 15 bases spanning the gap. The CDR3, as DNA: TGTGCCATCAGTGAGTCGGAGGGGGCGTTTCGAGATACGCAGTATTTT. The encoded protein is CAISESEGAFRDTQYF.

This clonotype was detected many times. The CDR3 nucleotides read TGTGCCAGCAGCTTCGACCCCCTCCGGCGGACCGGGGAGCTGTTTTTT. Translated: CASSFDPLRRTGELFF. The rearrangement joins TRBV9 to TRBJ2-2; D is unresolved. The CDR3 has 16 amino acids. Germline CDR1 is SGDLS and CDR2 is YYNGEE. V dropped 4 bases and J dropped 5 bases, with 18 bases sitting between them.

This clonotype occurred many times. J is TRBJ2-7 and V is TRBV20-1; 7 bases agree with TRBD2. The CDR3 is made up of 16 amino acids. Unmatched junction bases numbered 16, after V lost 6 bases and J lost 2 bases. Germline lookup yields CDR1 DFQATT and CDR2 SNEGSKA (reference sequence). CDR3 in amino acids: CSAEELAPEGAYEQYF. The DNA for the CDR3 is TGCAGTGCCGAAGAACTAGCGCCCGAAGGAGCCTACGAGCAGTACTTC.

This chain connects TRBV7-9 to TRBJ1-1; no firm D call. Trimming stripped 5 bases from V and 4 bases from J, with 8 bases between. The CDR3 contains 12 residues. Germline CDR1 SEHNR, CDR2 FQNEAQ (reference sequence). The CDR3 loop reads CASSKTGTEAFF. Written as DNA, the CDR3 is TGTGCCAGCAGCAAAACGGGCACTGAAGCTTTCTTT.

This clonotype occurred many times. V gene TRBV9 combines with J gene TRBJ1-1, with D unclear. The CDR3 contains 13 residues. Germline-derived CDR1 and CDR2 are SGDLS and YYNGEE. Trimming cost V 4 bases and J 1 base, with 8 bases left between them. For the CDR3, the DNA is TGTGCCAGCAGCTACGACGGGAACACTGAAGCTTTCTTT. Translating gives CASSYDGNTEAFF.

The chain employs TRBV29-1 and TRBJ2-1; 11 nucleotides agree with TRBD2. With V trimmed by 2 bases and J by 4 bases, 1 base remained unmatched. Germline-derived CDR1 and CDR2 are SQVTM and ANQGSEA. CDR3 length: 14 residues. The CDR3 is CSVETSGSYNEQFF. The CDR3 region has the DNA TGCAGCGTTGAAACTAGCGGGAGTTACAATGAGCAGTTCTTC.

This clonotype was seen many times. The genes are TRBV6-1 and TRBJ1-6; no reliable D call. The germline V gene encodes CDR1 MNHNS and CDR2 SASEGT. Trimming shortened V by 6 bases and J by 4 bases, and 10 bases separated the two germline ends. The CDR3 sequence is 14 residues long. CDR3 sequence reads: CASRKEAYNSPLHF. DNA of the CDR3: TGTGCCAGCAGAAAAGAGGCTTATAATTCACCCCTCCACTTT.

This clonotype was picked up many times. The V call is TRBV5-1, the J call TRBJ2-7; TRBD2 matches at 9 bases. The junction had 12 bases not matched to a gene; V was cut back by 1 base and J by 1 base. The CDR3 extends over 18 amino acids. Germline V gene lookup returns CDR1 SGHRS and CDR2 YFSETQ. The CDR3 bases are TGCGCCAGCAGCTTGTCACCTAGCGGGGTCGATCGATCCTACGAGCAGTACTTC. Its translation: CASSLSPSGVDRSYEQYF.

As for this clonotype: This may stem from a read error, because a much larger clone lies one nucleotide away. This rearrangement joins TRBV20-1 to TRBJ2-7; the D is unclear. CDR1 and CDR2 from the germline V gene are DFQATT and SNEGSKA (reference sequence). The CDR3 runs to 11 residues. CDR3 DNA sequence: TGCAGTGCGGAAACAGCGTACGACCAGTACTTC. Translation gives CSAETAYDQYF.

This clonotype was seen at least ten times. The V gene is TRBV29-1, the J gene TRBJ1-2; D call uncertain. V gave up 4 bases and J gave up 7 bases, with 16 bases separating them. The CDR3 runs to 13 residues. Germline CDR1 SQVTM, CDR2 ANQGSEA. The CDR3: CSVVPGPEAGYTF. In DNA, the CDR3 is TGCAGCGTTGTACCTGGCCCTGAAGCTGGCTACACCTTC. Combining the CDR3 with reference TRBV29-1 and TRBJ1-2 gives the whole variable domain SAVISQKPSRDICQRGTSLTIQCQVDSQVTMMFWYRQQPGQSLTLIATANQGSEATYESGFVIDKFPISRPNLTFSTLTVSNMSPEDSSIYLCSVVPGPEAGYTFGSGTRLTVV.

This clonotype was counted ten times or more. The chain combines TRBV20-1 with TRBJ1-3; TRBD1 matches 9 bases. CDR3 size: 15 residues. V lost 0 bases, J lost 7 bases, and 7 bases stayed unmatched. CDR1 DFQATT and CDR2 SNEGSKA come from the germline V gene (reference sequence). The CDR3 nucleotides read TGCAGTGCTAGAGATTTACAGGGGGCCGTTAACACCATATATTTT. It is translated as CSARDLQGAVNTIYF.

The sample holds many counts of this clonotype. The J gene is TRBJ2-4, the V gene TRBV18; D call uncertain. The CDR3 extends over 15 amino acids. The ends were cut back, 0 bases at V and 1 base at J, with 7 bases in the middle. Germline V gene data show CDR1 as KGHSH and CDR2 as LQKENI. The chain's CDR3 is CASSPPANAKNIQYF. CDR3 nucleotides: TGTGCCAGCTCACCACCGGCGAATGCCAAAAACATTCAGTACTTC. Supplemented by reference TRBV18 and TRBJ2-4, the full variable domain reads NAGVMQNPRHLVRRRGQEARLRCSPMKGHSHVYWYRQLPEEGLKFMVYLQKENIIDESGMPKERFSAEFPKEGPSILRIQQVVRGDSAAYFCASSPPANAKNIQYFGAGTRLSVL.

The genes are TRBV6-5 and TRBJ2-7; 9 positions match TRBD2. Germline V gene lookup returns CDR1 MNHEY and CDR2 SVGAGI. With V trimmed by 2 bases and J by 3 bases, 11 bases remained unmatched. The CDR3 consists of 17 residues. The CDR3 here is CASSYVSGASGIYEQYF. The CDR3 DNA is TGTGCCAGCAGTTACGTATCAGGCGCTAGCGGGATCTACGAGCAGTACTTC.